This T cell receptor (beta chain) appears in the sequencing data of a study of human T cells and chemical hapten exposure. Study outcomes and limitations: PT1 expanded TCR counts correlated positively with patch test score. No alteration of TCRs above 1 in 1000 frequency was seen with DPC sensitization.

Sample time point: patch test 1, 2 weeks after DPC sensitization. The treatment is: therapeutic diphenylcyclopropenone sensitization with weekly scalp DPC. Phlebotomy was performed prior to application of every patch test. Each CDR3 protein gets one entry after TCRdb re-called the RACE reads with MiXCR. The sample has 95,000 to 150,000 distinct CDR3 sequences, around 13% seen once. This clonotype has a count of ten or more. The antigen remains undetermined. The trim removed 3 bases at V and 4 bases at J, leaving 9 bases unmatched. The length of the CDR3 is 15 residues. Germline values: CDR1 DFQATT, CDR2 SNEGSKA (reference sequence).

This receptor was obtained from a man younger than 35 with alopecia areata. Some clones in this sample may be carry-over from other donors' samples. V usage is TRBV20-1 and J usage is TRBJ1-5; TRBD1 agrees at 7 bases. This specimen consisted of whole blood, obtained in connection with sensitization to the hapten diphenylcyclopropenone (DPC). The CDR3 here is CSARYTGTENQPQHF. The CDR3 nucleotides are TGCAGTGCTAGGTACACCGGGACAGAGAATCAGCCCCAGCATTTT.